This T cell receptor (beta chain) emerged from a study of T cells in Graves' hyperthyroidism and ophthalmopathy. The study's findings and limits: With a median lead of around 6.7 months before onset, the model predicted ophthalmopathy. Blood samples included most of the expanded thyroid clonotypes exceeding 0.001.

Regions amplified from RNA transcripts were the TCR beta CDR3 regions. Primed by the HTBI set, a first-round RT-PCR was run on the TCR CDR3. A single record per CDR3 protein comes from TCRdb applying MiXCR to the multiplex PCR reads. The data show about 660,000 distinct CDR3 sequences, about 45% seen once. Reasons for excluding patients were uncontrolled infection, other autoimmune disease, pregnancy or lactation. About this clonotype: Antigen unknown.

The sequenced material came from peripheral blood or thyroid tissue (not recorded which). The receptor comes from an adult man with Graves' disease, either hyperthyroidism or ophthalmopathy (not recorded which).

CDR3 residues: CAPGLAGRRAYEQYF. The CDR3 region has the DNA TGTGCCCCCGGACTAGCGGGGAGGCGTGCCTACGAGCAGTACTTC. The J gene is TRBJ2-7, the V gene TRBV7-2; 12 bases match TRBD2. Trimming took 11 bases from V and 2 from J; bases not matched to a gene: 10. The CDR3 is made up of 15 amino acids. In germline, CDR1 is SGHTA, CDR2 FQGNSA.